The 9 T cell receptor beta chains below all came from one sample that was sequenced in a study of cytomegalovirus exposure and HLA in healthy donors. With 60 Vbeta and 13 Jbeta primers, the PCR was carried out. Assay used: immunoSEQ multiplex PCR; TCRdb lists only in-frame clones, some missing. This sample's table has about 130,000 clones. Material: PBMCs. The receptors shown here come from a man under 40 in good health and CMV-seronegative.

The V and J genes are TRBV7-8 and TRBJ2-1, with 9 bases lining up with TRBD1. After removal of 6 bases from V and 0 bases from J, the junction contained 12 bases not matched to a gene. Germline CDR1 reads SGHVS; CDR2 reads FQNEAQ. The CDR3 has 18 amino acids. This chain's CDR3 is CASSSTGTGRSSYNEQFF. In DNA, the CDR3 is TGTGCCAGCAGTTCCACCGGGACAGGGCGAAGCTCCTACAATGAGCAGTTCTTC.

V usage is TRBV6-1 and J usage is TRBJ1-2; 7 positions agree with TRBD1. CDR1 and CDR2 (germline): MNHNS, SASEGT. The CDR3 is 13 amino acids. The V segment lost 5 bases and the J segment 5 bases; nucleotides outside the gene matches: 5. This chain's CDR3 is CASSPDRAYGYTF. The CDR3, as DNA: TGTGCCAGCAGTCCCGACAGGGCATATGGCTACACCTTC.

The chain couples TRBV5-6 to TRBJ2-7, with D unresolved. Germline CDR1 reads SGHDT; CDR2 reads YYEEEE. CDR3 size: 12 residues. Trimming took off 2 bases at V and 2 bases at J, with 5 bases between the two ends. CDR3 nucleotides: TGTGCCAGCAGCTTTTTTACCTACGAGCAGTACTTC. Protein: CASSFFTYEQYF.

The chain couples TRBV5-6 to TRBJ1-1; no clear D gene. Germline V gene data show CDR1 as SGHDT and CDR2 as YYEEEE. The CDR3 extends over 12 amino acids. V lost 2 bases, J lost 5 bases, and 7 bases lay in between. CDR3 DNA sequence: TGTGCCAGCAGCTTAACGGTGACTGAAGCTTTCTTT. This translates into CASSLTVTEAFF.

This chain joins TRBV6-6 and TRBJ1-2; 10 bases map to TRBD1. Looked up from germline, CDR1 is MNHNY and CDR2 is SVGAGI (reference sequence). The CDR3 runs to 14 residues. With V trimmed by 6 bases and J by 11 bases, 12 bases remained unmatched. The chain's CDR3 is CASRTIRDRGSYTF. Here the CDR3 DNA reads TGTGCCAGCAGAACCATCCGGGACAGGGGTAGTTACACCTTC.

This chain joins TRBV19 and TRBJ1-2; TRBD1 aligns across 7 bases. V lost 5 bases and J lost 0; bases outside the gene matches: 6. CDR1 LNHDA and CDR2 SQIVND come from the germline V gene (reference sequence). This CDR3 has 15 amino acids. CDR3 loop: CASSLWTGSNYGYTF. The DNA of the CDR3 is TGTGCCAGTAGTCTCTGGACAGGCTCTAACTATGGCTACACCTTC.

The chain uses TRBV25-1 and TRBJ2-7, with D maybe TRBD1 (6 bases). Germline V lookup: CDR1 MGHDK, CDR2 SYGVNS. The V gene lost 3 bases and the J gene lost 3 bases, with 15 bases spanning the gap. The CDR3 sequence is 15 residues long. In DNA, the CDR3 is TGTGCCAGCAGTGAGCGACAGGATACTTACTACGAGCAGTACTTC. Translated, it gives CASSERQDTYYEQYF.

The genes are TRBV28 and TRBJ1-6; perhaps TRBD1 as D (5 bases). The CDR3 runs 16 residues. Germline V gene sequence: CDR1 MDHEN, CDR2 SYDVKM. V was cut by 4 bases and J by 9 bases, with 19 bases left in between. The CDR3 region is CASSSDINRRSSPLHF. CDR3 nucleotide sequence: TGTGCCAGCAGTTCCGACATAAACAGGAGAAGTTCACCCCTCCACTTT.

The rearrangement uses TRBV10-3 and TRBJ1-5, with TRBD1 as a possible D gene (5 bases). Germline V lookup: CDR1 ENHRY, CDR2 SYGVKD. The CDR3 has 16 amino acids. V was cut by 0 bases and J by 6 bases, with 15 bases left in between. The CDR3 region is CAISESRRGGSQPQHF. The CDR3 DNA reads TGTGCCATCAGTGAGTCAAGAAGGGGAGGTAGTCAGCCCCAGCATTTT.